One sample yielded the 27 T cell receptor beta chains listed below, sequenced in a study of T cell repertoires in cytomegalovirus infection. One entry per CDR3 protein, called by TCRdb with MiXCR from the reads. Among about 770,000 distinct CDR3 sequences listed, 25% to 35% were seen once. These TCRs' antigens remain unknown. Sequencing was performed on cultured CD8+ T cells from PBMCs, taken from culture after CMV antigen stimulation. Source of these receptors: a human donor in good health (CMV status not recorded). Some clones in this sample may be carry-over from other donors' samples.

This clonotype was detected only a few times. The chain recombines TRBV6-7 with TRBJ2-7, with D tentatively TRBD1 (5 bases). TRBV6-7 is filed as an ORF, its function uncertain. Trimming shortened V by 6 bases and J by 2 bases, and 17 bases separated the two germline ends. The CDR3 length is 15 residues. The CDR3 protein is CASRPRRTQPYEQYF. The CDR3 region has the DNA TGTGCCAGCAGACCCCGTAGGACACAACCCTACGAGCAGTACTTC.

A few counts support this clonotype. The V and J genes are TRBV4-1 and TRBJ1-1; D ambiguous. Trimming took 0 bases from V and 0 from J, leaving 14 bases between them. The germline CDR1 and CDR2 sequences are MGHRA and YSYEKL. This CDR3 comprises 17 residues. CDR3 nucleotides: TGCGCCAGCAGCCAAGACGGTGTTGGCGGACTGAACACTGAAGCTTTCTTT. It translates to CASSQDGVGGLNTEAFF.

This clonotype was detected many times. This chain uses TRBV7-9 with TRBJ1-1; D call uncertain. V lost 5 bases, J lost 1 base, and 11 bases lay in between. Germline V gene data show CDR1 as SEHNR and CDR2 as FQNEAQ (reference sequence). CDR3 size: 14 residues. CDR3 amino acids: CASSHPTENTEAFF. As DNA, the CDR3 is TGTGCCAGCAGCCACCCGACCGAGAACACTGAAGCTTTCTTT.

This clonotype was seen more than once but under ten times. The rearrangement joins TRBV7-8 to TRBJ1-1; 10 bases line up with TRBD1. This CDR3 contains 17 residues. CDR1 SGHVS and CDR2 FQNEAQ come from the germline V gene. Unmatched junction bases numbered 12, after V lost 5 bases and J lost 3 bases. The CDR3 nucleotides read TGTGCCAGCAGCAGATCCGGGACAGGGGTCGGGGACACTGAAGCTTTCTTT. Amino acids: CASSRSGTGVGDTEAFF. Together with reference TRBV7-8 and TRBJ1-1, the CDR3 gives the full variable domain: GAGVSQSPRYKVAKRGQDVALRCDPISGHVSLFWYQQALGQGPEFLTYFQNEAQLDKSGLPSDRFFAERPEGSVSTLKIQRTQQEDSAVYLCASSRSGTGVGDTEAFFGQGTRLTVV.

The chain is built from TRBV7-3 and TRBJ2-5; TRBD1 aligns across 8 bases. J gave up 5 bases and V 6 bases, and 5 bases lay outside the gene matches. CDR1 and CDR2 from the germline V gene are SGHTA and FQGTGA. The CDR3 spans 13 residues. CDR3 coding DNA: TGTGCCAGCAGGATGACAGGGGATGAGACCCAGTACTTC. Translation gives CASRMTGDETQYF. The full variable domain, its missing parts supplied by reference TRBV7-3 and TRBJ2-5, is GAGVSQTPSNKVTEKGKYVELRCDPISGHTALYWYRQSLGQGPEFLIYFQGTGAADDSGLPNDRFFAVRPEGSVSTLKIQRTERGDSAVYLCASRMTGDETQYFGPGTRLLVL.

The chain recombines TRBV7-6 with TRBJ1-1; 8 bases are shared with TRBD1. V lost 5 bases, J lost 5 bases, and 13 bases stayed unmatched. The germline CDR1 and CDR2 sequences are SGHVS and FNYEAQ. The CDR3 sequence is 16 residues long. DNA for the CDR3: TGTGCCAGCAGCCATAACCAAACAGGGGGGCGAACTGAAGCTTTCTTT. Protein: CASSHNQTGGRTEAFF.

This clonotype was found a few times. The genes are TRBV20-1 and TRBJ2-1; D is tentatively TRBD1 or TRBD2 (6 bases each). The germline gives CDR1 DFQATT, CDR2 SNEGSKA (reference sequence). Trimming pared 0 bases from V and 3 bases from J, leaving 12 bases between. This CDR3 spans 15 amino acids. CDR3 sequence: CSARDEGGVYNEQFF. The CDR3 DNA is TGCAGTGCTAGAGATGAGGGGGGAGTCTACAATGAGCAGTTCTTC.

This clonotype was counted at least ten times. The chain carries TRBV11-3 and TRBJ1-5; 9 positions match TRBD1. With 5 bases clipped from V and 5 bases from J, the junction kept 10 bases outside the gene matches. The germline CDR1 and CDR2 sequences are SGHNT and YENEEA. This CDR3 is 16 amino acids long. CDR3 sequence: CASSPARDRVDQPQHF. The CDR3 nucleotides read TGTGCCAGCAGCCCCGCCCGGGACAGGGTAGATCAGCCCCAGCATTTT.

This chain joins TRBV7-6 and TRBJ2-5, with TRBD2 as a possible D gene (6 bases). The CDR3 spans 15 residues. V lost 1 base and J 3 bases, leaving 12 bases between the germline ends. CDR1 is SGHVS, CDR2 FNYEAQ, per germline. CDR3 bases: TGTGCCAGCAGCTTAGTGCCGGGAGCGAAAGAGACCCAGTACTTC. Translation: CASSLVPGAKETQYF.

This clonotype appeared a few times. The rearrangement joins TRBV28 to TRBJ1-5, with 9 nucleotides matching TRBD1. After removal of 3 bases from V and 1 base from J, the junction contained 13 bases not matched to a gene. The CDR3 sequence is 19 residues long. Germline CDR1 reads MDHEN; CDR2 reads SYDVKM. For the CDR3, the DNA is TGTGCCAGCAGTTTCTCGTCCCGGGACAGGGTAGGAAGCAATCAGCCCCAGCATTTT. Translating it yields CASSFSSRDRVGSNQPQHF.

This clonotype came up many times. The chain links TRBV11-3 to TRBJ2-1, with a possible D match to TRBD1 (6 bases). CDR1 is SGHNT, CDR2 YENEEA, per germline. The CDR3 is 16 amino acids. V was cut by 3 bases and J by 5 bases, with 17 bases left in between. CDR3 sequence reads: CASSLVGAWKDNEQFF. The DNA of the CDR3 is TGTGCCAGCAGCTTGGTGGGGGCTTGGAAGGACAATGAGCAGTTCTTC.

V and J are TRBV19 and TRBJ2-1; D ambiguous. The CDR3 loop spans 15 amino acids. V was trimmed by 5 bases and J by 6 bases, leaving 17 bases between them. Germline values: CDR1 LNHDA, CDR2 SQIVND (reference sequence). CDR3 sequence: CASSVSGNFGNEQFF. The CDR3 bases are TGTGCCAGTAGTGTATCAGGTAATTTCGGCAATGAGCAGTTCTTC.

The V gene is TRBV7-4, the J gene TRBJ2-3, with D possibly matching TRBD2 (5 bases). V was trimmed by 6 bases and J by 0 bases, leaving 16 bases between them. The CDR3 is made up of 16 amino acids. Germline lookup yields CDR1 SGHVT and CDR2 SQSDAQ. CDR3 bases: TGTGCCAGCAGTCTAGGAGGAGGCACTAGCACAGATACGCAGTATTTT. It codes for CASSLGGGTSTDTQYF. The full variable domain, in which reference TRBV7-4 and TRBJ2-3 provide the parts outside the CDR3, is GAGVSQSPRYKVAKRGRDVALRCDSISGHVTLYWYRQTLGQGSEVLTYSQSDAQRDKSGRPSGRFSAERPERSVSTLKIQRTEQGDSAVYLCASSLGGGTSTDTQYFGPGTRLTVL.

V gene TRBV6-1 combines with J gene TRBJ2-7, with D perhaps matching TRBD1 (6 bases). This CDR3 has 13 amino acids. V was shortened by 1 base and J by 5 bases, with 9 bases between the two germline ends. CDR1 and CDR2 (germline): MNHNS, SASEGT. The CDR3 protein is CASSEDRVHEQYF. Written as DNA, the CDR3 is TGTGCCAGCAGTGAAGACAGGGTCCACGAGCAGTACTTC.

This sequence joins TRBV7-9 and TRBJ2-2; D is unclear. With 3 bases removed from V and 0 bases from J, the gap between germline ends came to 8 bases. Germline V gene lookup returns CDR1 SEHNR and CDR2 FQNEAQ (reference sequence). The CDR3 has 15 residues. The CDR3 spells CASSLSRTNTGELFF. The CDR3 nucleotides read TGTGCCAGCAGCTTGTCCCGTACGAACACCGGGGAGCTGTTTTTT.

This clonotype was observed a single time. Because it lacks the conserved phenylalanine or tryptophan at the end, this CDR3 is likely a read error. The V call is TRBV9, the J call TRBJ1-2; weak D call: TRBD1 (6 bases). Per the germline V gene, CDR1 is SGDLS and CDR2 is YYNGEE. V lost 4 bases to trimming and J lost 7 bases, with 14 bases between them. This CDR3 has 13 amino acids. Here the CDR3 reads CASSSRGWGGYTS. DNA for the CDR3: TGTGCCAGCAGCTCCAGGGGTTGGGGTGGCTACACCTCC.

The V gene is TRBV10-2, the J gene TRBJ1-2; D call uncertain. Trimming took off 0 bases at V and 4 bases at J, with 12 bases between the two ends. Germline CDR1 WSHSY, CDR2 SAAADI. CDR3 length: 15 amino acids. The CDR3 sequence: CASSESRTAFYGYTF. The CDR3 DNA is TGCGCCAGCAGTGAGTCCCGGACGGCCTTCTATGGCTACACCTTC.

The V call is TRBV7-9, the J call TRBJ2-2; no clear D gene. Germline V gene data show CDR1 as SEHNR and CDR2 as FQNEAQ (reference sequence). The CDR3 has 12 amino acids. V was clipped by 5 bases and J by 5 bases, with 6 bases between them. As DNA, the CDR3 is TGTGCCAGCAGCCACAGTACCGGGGAGCTGTTTTTT. Amino acid sequence: CASSHSTGELFF.

This chain uses TRBV19 with TRBJ2-1; tentatively, D is TRBD1 (6 bases). This CDR3 spans 15 amino acids. Trimming removed 7 bases from V and 0 bases from J, with 13 bases in between. Per germline, CDR1 LNHDA and CDR2 SQIVND (reference sequence). CDR3 nucleotides: TGTGCCAGTAAATTGGACAGAAGCTCCTACAATGAGCAGTTCTTC. Encoded protein: CASKLDRSSYNEQFF.

This clonotype was counted between two and nine times. This chain links TRBV7-6 with TRBJ2-1, with TRBD1 matching over 12 bases. The germline V gene encodes CDR1 SGHVS and CDR2 FNYEAQ. The CDR3 has 17 amino acids. With 5 bases clipped from V and 9 bases from J, the junction kept 14 bases outside the gene matches. DNA for the CDR3: TGTGCCAGCAGCCACCCCAATTACGGGACAGGGGGCGCTGAGCAGTTCTTC. This encodes CASSHPNYGTGGAEQFF.

The chain links TRBV10-3 to TRBJ2-1; TRBD2 aligns across 9 bases. V dropped 2 bases and J dropped 8; count of bases not matched to a gene: 13. Looked up from germline, CDR1 is ENHRY and CDR2 is SYGVKD. The CDR3 runs 17 residues. CDR3 protein: CAISEPDRSGGSHEQFF. The CDR3 DNA follows: TGTGCCATCAGTGAGCCTGATCGGAGCGGGGGGTCGCATGAGCAGTTCTTC.

The rearrangement links TRBV15 to TRBJ2-2, with 11 bases lining up with TRBD2. J gave up 0 bases and V 5 bases, and 20 bases lay outside the gene matches. Germline CDR1 LNHNV, CDR2 YYDKDF (reference sequence). The CDR3 extends over 22 amino acids. The CDR3 protein is CATSVSSLAGEVKTPNTGELFF. The CDR3 nucleotides read TGTGCCACCAGCGTATCCTCACTAGCGGGGGAGGTAAAAACACCGAACACCGGGGAGCTGTTTTTT. Complete variable domain (other parts from reference TRBV15 and TRBJ2-2): DAMVIQNPRYQVTQFGKPVTLSCSQTLNHNVMYWYQQKSSQAPKLLFHYYDKDFNNEADTPDNFQSRRPNTSFCFLDIRSPGLGDTAMYLCATSVSSLAGEVKTPNTGELFFGEGSRLTVL.

This clonotype came up a few times. This chain uses TRBV12-3 or TRBV12-4 with TRBJ2-2; D may be TRBD1 or TRBD2 (5 bases each). The CDR3 runs to 18 residues. Deletions cut 3 bases from V and 3 bases from J, with 20 bases between. The CDR3 sequence is CASSFGRGERVYTGELFF. The CDR3 region has the DNA TGTGCCAGCAGTTTCGGGCGAGGGGAGAGGGTTTACACCGGGGAGCTGTTTTTT.

The gene calls are TRBV4-1 and TRBJ2-1, with 9 bases matching TRBD2. Germline CDR1 reads MGHRA; CDR2 reads YSYEKL. V was pared by 3 bases and J by 8 bases, with 8 bases of the junction left unmatched. This CDR3 has 15 residues. CDR3 amino acids: CASSQAGTSFDEQFF. The DNA of the CDR3 is TGCGCCAGCAGCCAGGCCGGGACTAGCTTCGATGAGCAGTTCTTC.

The genes are TRBV9 and TRBJ2-1; D is perhaps TRBD2 (6 bases). The CDR3 loop spans 14 amino acids. Per germline, CDR1 SGDLS and CDR2 YYNGEE. Trimming cost V 0 bases and J 8 bases, with 12 bases left between them. CDR3 in amino acids: CASSVAGELYEQFF. CDR3 DNA: TGTGCCAGCAGCGTAGCGGGGGAATTATATGAGCAGTTCTTC. Full variable domain (remainder filled in from reference TRBV9 and TRBJ2-1): DSGVTQTPKHLITATGQRVTLRCSPRSGDLSVYWYQQSLDQGLQFLIQYYNGEERAKGNILERFSAQQFPDLHSELNLSSLELGDSALYFCASSVAGELYEQFFGPGTRLTVL.

The V call is TRBV7-6, the J call TRBJ2-5; TRBD1 is a possible D gene (6 bases). Germline V CDR1 and CDR2: SGHVS, FNYEAQ. The CDR3 is 16 residues long. V dropped 5 bases and J dropped 1 base, with 17 bases sitting between them. CDR3 sequence: CASSARPDRSQETQYF. The CDR3 DNA is TGTGCCAGCAGCGCCAGGCCTGACAGGAGCCAAGAGACCCAGTACTTC.

DNA of the CDR3: TGTGCCAGCAGCGTCCCGACAGGGGTCGGGGCCAACGTCCTGACTTTC. Translating it yields CASSVPTGVGANVLTF. This chain connects TRBV9 to TRBJ2-6, with 8 nucleotides matching TRBD1. Unmatched junction bases numbered 5, after V lost 2 bases and J lost 4 bases. Germline V gene lookup returns CDR1 SGDLS and CDR2 YYNGEE. The CDR3 runs 16 residues.